Presented here are 7 T cell receptor beta chains from one specimen sequenced in a study of blood T cells in healthy people across ages. Primers used in a second PCR of about 6 to 11 cycles were a sample-barcoded 5' primer and a J-beta primer mix. MiXCR, run by TCRdb on the 5' RACE reads, gives a single entry per CDR3 protein. The sample holds about 1,800,000 distinct CDR3 sequences, approximately 28% seen once. Material for sequencing was blood. The source is a woman aged 25 to 39 in good health.

This clonotype was detected only a few times. The chain carries TRBV5-5 and TRBJ1-2; D is uncertain. This CDR3 has 16 residues. Germline V gene sequence: CDR1 SGHKS, CDR2 YYEKEE (reference sequence). V shed 4 bases and J shed 0 bases, with 16 bases lying between them. The CDR3 DNA reads TGTGCCAGCAGCCGCACTTATCTGGAGACTAACTATGGCTACACCTTC. This encodes CASSRTYLETNYGYTF.

This clonotype has a count of ten or more. The chain has TRBV28 and TRBJ2-4; possible D gene TRBD2, 6 bases. Between the trimmed V and J ends, which lost 3 bases and 7 bases, there was a span of 10 bases. This CDR3 contains 13 residues. Germline-derived CDR1 and CDR2 are MDHEN and SYDVKM. In nucleotides, the CDR3 is TGTGCCAGCAGTTTTCGGGGGACTAACATTCAGTACTTC. Translating gives CASSFRGTNIQYF.

This clonotype was seen repeatedly, ten times or more. The chain combines TRBV29-1 with TRBJ1-3, with a tentative D call TRBD1 (5 bases). This CDR3 spans 14 amino acids. The germline V gene encodes CDR1 SQVTM and CDR2 ANQGSEA. The germline V and J ends were trimmed by 4 bases and 4 bases, with 14 bases remaining between them. The DNA of the CDR3 is TGCAGCGTTGCGCAGGGTACAGAAGGAAACACCATATATTTT. Its protein is CSVAQGTEGNTIYF. The full variable domain, with the rest looked up from reference TRBV29-1 and TRBJ1-3, is SAVISQKPSRDICQRGTSLTIQCQVDSQVTMMFWYRQQPGQSLTLIATANQGSEATYESGFVIDKFPISRPNLTFSTLTVSNMSPEDSSIYLCSVAQGTEGNTIYFGEGSWLTVV.

This clonotype has a handful of counts. The chain combines TRBV12-3 or TRBV12-4 with TRBJ2-7; D gene unclear. CDR3 size: 13 residues. V was trimmed by 0 bases and J by 5 bases, leaving 8 bases between them. The CDR3 sequence: CASSLAVVHEQYF. CDR3 bases: TGTGCCAGCAGTTTAGCGGTAGTCCACGAGCAGTACTTC.

A few counts support this clonotype. CDR3 residues: CASSVEPLNSPLHF. CDR3 nucleotide sequence: TGTGCCAGCAGCGTAGAACCCCTGAATTCACCCCTCCACTTT. This chain joins TRBV9 and TRBJ1-6; D gene unclear. The CDR3 spans 14 residues. Trimming shortened V by 0 bases and J by 7 bases, and 8 bases separated the two germline ends. The germline CDR1 and CDR2 sequences are SGDLS and YYNGEE.

This clonotype was counted between two and nine times. V usage is TRBV12-3 or TRBV12-4 and J usage is TRBJ1-1, with D unresolved. Trimming left V 0 bases short and J 9 bases short, with 11 bases between. The CDR3 runs to 13 residues. CDR3 amino acids: CASSLASGVQAFF. In DNA, the CDR3 is TGTGCCAGCAGTTTAGCATCGGGCGTTCAAGCTTTCTTT.

This clonotype was observed many times. This chain joins TRBV29-1 and TRBJ2-7; either TRBD1 or TRBD2 may fit D (5 bases each). Trimming shortened V by 3 bases and J by 2 bases, and 11 bases separated the two germline ends. The CDR3 is made up of 13 amino acids. Germline loops: CDR1 SQVTM, CDR2 ANQGSEA. Here the CDR3 DNA reads TGCAGCGTTGAGGGGGTGAAGGCCTACGAGCAGTACTTC. The encoded protein is CSVEGVKAYEQYF.